A selection of T cell receptor beta chains follows, all from one sample in a study of cytomegalovirus exposure and HLA in healthy donors. The protocol was immunoSEQ multiplex PCR, while the TCRdb copy is restricted to in-frame clones and leaves out a portion. This sample has more than 100,000 clones, with about 80% found just once. The material sequenced was PBMCs. These TCRs come from a female donor in good health and CMV-seropositive. CDR3s leave out the opening cysteine and the closing phenylalanine or tryptophan. Fields, in order: V gene, CDR3 protein.

v_gene: TRBV9
CDR3aa: ASSVDSSPTNEKLF

v_gene: TRBV30
CDR3aa: AWSQGSWGQGEQY

v_gene: TRBV5-1
CDR3aa: ASSAQGARTTEAF

v_gene: TRBV25-1
CDR3aa: ASSHPGENEKLF

v_gene: TRBV7-9
CDR3aa: SSSPQGLFTDTQY

v_gene: TRBV2
CDR3aa: ASSLGRGNQPQH

v_gene: TRBV6-1
CDR3aa: ASSGTSGGETQY

v_gene: TRBV4-2
CDR3aa: ASSQSRGHMNTEAF

v_gene: TRBV7-2
CDR3aa: ASSLLQGRAF

v_gene: TRBV5-1
CDR3aa: ASSLGENYGYT

v_gene: TRBV4-3
CDR3aa: ASSQGEPARAATNEKLF

v_gene: TRBV9
CDR3aa: ASSVGPLGGQETQY

v_gene: TRBV7-9
CDR3aa: ASSSPDRGGMNTEAF

v_gene: TRBV7-8
CDR3aa: ASSSIGFRGRASYNEQF

v_gene: TRBV7-8
CDR3aa: ASSLGQQTRYTEAF

v_gene: TRBV6-1
CDR3aa: ASTGQELYGYT

v_gene: TRBV28
CDR3aa: ASSQGQLNTEAF

v_gene: TRBV5-1
CDR3aa: ASSLALAGTEDTQY

v_gene: TRBV5-6
CDR3aa: ASTGVDRGRSGYT

v_gene: TRBV7-2
CDR3aa: ASSFGHVDEKLF

v_gene: TRBV9
CDR3aa: ASSVATGIGGYT

v_gene: TRBV5-4
CDR3aa: ASSIGGRMSPDTQY

v_gene: TRBV4-2
CDR3aa: ASSQEAGLPNSPLH

v_gene: TRBV20-1
CDR3aa: SARSGYEQY

v_gene: TRBV6-5
CDR3aa: ASRPDSYNEQF

v_gene: TRBV5-5
CDR3aa: ASSLTETLNTEAF

v_gene: TRBV23-1
CDR3aa: ASSQSQDRATYEQY

v_gene: TRBV6-5
CDR3aa: ASSTTVNQPQH

v_gene: TRBV18
CDR3aa: ASSPPTGETQY

v_gene: TRBV27
CDR3aa: ASSLSKQGIRGYT

v_gene: TRBV21-1
CDR3aa: ASSKGGQGISRDTIY

v_gene: TRBV7-9
CDR3aa: ASSAGGTQY

v_gene: TRBV7-3
CDR3aa: ASSLDTNSPSEAF

v_gene: TRBV10-3
CDR3aa: AISPHDRVTEAF

v_gene: TRBV10-3
CDR3aa: AISGPNRGHSGNTEAF

v_gene: TRBV6-5
CDR3aa: ASTRGGSNEKLF

v_gene: TRBV5-4
CDR3aa: ASSFLSSPEAF

v_gene: TRBV10-3
CDR3aa: AIRKGQGNDEQY

v_gene: TRBV21-1
CDR3aa: ASSKSRGCGCEQY

v_gene: TRBV11-1
CDR3aa: ASSYGQGLNEKLF

v_gene: TRBV28
CDR3aa: ASSLRTANTGELF

v_gene: TRBV4-1
CDR3aa: ASSQGRQGSKSPLH

v_gene: TRBV27
CDR3aa: ASSPQGAGNTIY

v_gene: TRBV27
CDR3aa: ASSPSMGHTQY

v_gene: TRBV9
CDR3aa: ASNPTPFAGTGELF

v_gene: TRBV7-2
CDR3aa: ASSFPAVGGASGELF

v_gene: TRBV4-2
CDR3aa: ASSQEWSTTDTQY

v_gene: TRBV25-1
CDR3aa: ASSETGVWRYGYT

v_gene: TRBV7-2
CDR3aa: ASSERQALGAF

v_gene: TRBV5-4
CDR3aa: ASSLVADANYGYT

v_gene: TRBV30
CDR3aa: AWTRQANYGYT

v_gene: TRBV5-1
CDR3aa: ASSTGQVATNEKLF

v_gene: TRBV10-3
CDR3aa: AISDSLGVDTQY

v_gene: TRBV7-3
CDR3aa: ASSLKRNTEAF

v_gene: TRBV28
CDR3aa: ASSFGGGYGYT

v_gene: TRBV2
CDR3aa: ASSATGRSGNTIY

v_gene: TRBV10-2
CDR3aa: ASRLSGEETQY

v_gene: TRBV18
CDR3aa: ASSRTGQGARETQY